These 19 T cell receptor beta chains share one sample of origin, sequenced in a study of T cell repertoires in cytomegalovirus infection. TCRdb passed the reads through MiXCR, listing each CDR3 protein once. The data show roughly 230,000 distinct CDR3 sequences, with over 20% seen just once and about 18% held by the top ten. The sample was CD8+ T cells from PBMCs. The receptors stem from a human donor in good health (CMV status not recorded). Some clones in this sample may be carry-over from other donors' samples.

The chain joins TRBV30 to TRBJ2-1, with 8 bases lining up with TRBD1. V was pared by 0 bases and J by 3 bases, with 7 bases of the junction left unmatched. Germline V gene sequence: CDR1 GTSNPN, CDR2 SVGIG (reference sequence). This CDR3 contains 16 residues. The CDR3: CAWSVSRTGFYNEQFF. DNA for the CDR3: TGTGCCTGGAGTGTATCCAGGACAGGGTTCTACAATGAGCAGTTCTTC.

The gene calls are TRBV5-6 and TRBJ1-1, with D possibly being TRBD1 (5 bases). CDR3 length: 14 amino acids. Germline V gives CDR1 SGHDT, CDR2 YYEEEE. With 2 bases removed from V and 3 bases from J, the gap between germline ends came to 11 bases. CDR3 in DNA: TGTGCCAGCAGCTTCTCAGGGACCGACACTGAAGCTTTCTTT. Protein product: CASSFSGTDTEAFF.

The chain links TRBV5-4 to TRBJ1-1; no clear D. Germline CDR1 SGHNT, CDR2 YYREEE (reference sequence). The CDR3 is 14 amino acids. Trimming stripped 3 bases from V and 1 base from J, with 10 bases between. The CDR3 is CASSSDSRNTEAFF. The CDR3 nucleotides are TGTGCCAGCAGCTCGGATTCAAGGAACACTGAAGCTTTCTTT.

This clonotype was counted between two and nine times. The chain employs TRBV5-1 and TRBJ2-3; 11 bases map to TRBD2. V gave up 3 bases and J gave up 4 bases; unmatched junction bases: 4. The CDR3 length is 15 residues. Germline CDR1 and CDR2: SGHRS and YFSETQ. The CDR3 is CASSSYSGGADTQYF. Here the CDR3 DNA reads TGCGCCAGCAGCTCGTATAGCGGGGGGGCAGATACGCAGTATTTT.

This clonotype was observed a few times. The rearrangement uses TRBV5-1 and TRBJ2-2; D possibly corresponds to TRBD1 (5 bases). The V gene lost 0 bases and the J gene lost 6 bases, with 15 bases spanning the gap. Germline CDR1 is SGHRS and CDR2 is YFSETQ. The CDR3 loop spans 16 amino acids. CDR3 bases: TGCGCCAGCAGCTTGGGACAGCCACGATCTGCCGGGGAGCTGTTTTTT. It encodes CASSLGQPRSAGELFF.

Worth noting for this clonotype: This may come from a read error, since a much larger clone is one base off. It is likely a read error, because the conserved phenylalanine at the end of the CDR3 is missing. J is TRBJ2-3 and V is TRBV7-2; no reliable D call. Trimming left V 5 bases short and J 6 bases short, with 18 bases between. The CDR3 sequence is 15 residues long. Germline-derived CDR1 and CDR2 are SGHTA and FQGNSA. The CDR3 bases are TGTGCCAGCAGCCAGATGGCGTACCTCGCTGATACGCAGTATTCT. Amino acids: CASSQMAYLADTQYS.

Regarding this clonotype: This may stem from a read error, because a much larger clone lies one nucleotide away. The CDR3 coding sequence is TGTGCCAACAGCCCGACAGGGGGAAGGGACACTGAAGCTTTCTTT. Encoded protein: CANSPTGGRDTEAFF. The V gene is TRBV12-3 or TRBV12-4, the J gene TRBJ1-1; 9 bases align to TRBD1. V lost 10 bases and J lost 3; bases outside the gene matches: 12. CDR3 length equals 15 residues.

This clonotype was counted at least ten times. The chain recombines TRBV7-6 with TRBJ2-1; weak D call: TRBD2 (6 bases). Trimming cost V 5 bases and J 0 bases, with 8 bases left between them. CDR1 is SGHVS and CDR2 is FNYEAQ in the germline V gene. The CDR3 covers 14 residues. DNA for the CDR3: TGTGCCAGCAGCGCGGACTACTCCTACAATGAGCAGTTCTTC. Protein product: CASSADYSYNEQFF.

The rearrangement joins TRBV28 to TRBJ2-3, with a tentative D call TRBD1 (6 bases). Germline CDR1 reads MDHEN; CDR2 reads SYDVKM. The CDR3 covers 14 residues. V lost 6 bases and J 3 bases, leaving 13 bases between the germline ends. CDR3 DNA: TGTGCCAGCAGCCTGTCAGGGACAACAGATACGCAGTATTTT. Protein: CASSLSGTTDTQYF.

At least ten counts were recorded for this clonotype. The J gene is TRBJ1-5, the V gene TRBV12-3 or TRBV12-4, with D hard to call. V was trimmed by 3 bases and J by 0 bases, leaving 9 bases between them. This CDR3 has 15 residues. CDR3 protein: CASSFQEDSNQPQHF. CDR3 nucleotide sequence: TGTGCCAGCAGTTTCCAGGAAGATAGCAATCAGCCCCAGCATTTT.

The sample holds a few counts of this clonotype. The chain uses TRBV7-3 and TRBJ2-3; TRBD1 matches 7 bases. The junction had 5 bases not matched to a gene; V was cut back by 1 base and J by 1 base. The CDR3 is 16 residues long. CDR1 is SGHTA and CDR2 is FQGTGA in the germline V gene. The CDR3 protein is CASSLRSGQGTDTQYF. CDR3 coding DNA: TGTGCCAGCAGCTTAAGGAGCGGACAGGGCACAGATACGCAGTATTTT.

The V and J genes are TRBV6-6 and TRBJ2-2; maybe TRBD1 (5 bases). The CDR3 is made up of 15 amino acids. V was clipped by 3 bases and J by 4 bases, with 12 bases between them. From germline, CDR1 is MNHNY and CDR2 SVGAGI (reference sequence). The CDR3: CASSYYQGGTGELFF. The DNA of the CDR3 is TGTGCCAGCAGTTATTATCAGGGTGGCACCGGGGAGCTGTTTTTT.

This rearrangement joins TRBV6-1 to TRBJ1-5, with 10 nucleotides matching TRBD1. Germline CDR1 reads MNHNS; CDR2 reads SASEGT. CDR3 size: 16 residues. Trimming took 6 bases from V and 2 from J; bases not matched to a gene: 7. The CDR3, as DNA: TGTGCCAGCAGCCTCCGGGACAGGGGAGGCAATCAGCCCCAGCATTTT. Its protein is CASSLRDRGGNQPQHF.

This clonotype was recorded many times. The CDR3 sequence: CASGPLADRIDGNTGELFF. CDR3 DNA sequence: TGTGCTAGTGGTCCTCTCGCTGACAGGATCGATGGGAACACCGGGGAGCTGTTTTTT. The chain has TRBV12-5 and TRBJ2-2; D is perhaps TRBD1 (6 bases). CDR3 size: 19 residues. Trimming cost V 5 bases and J 1 base, with 23 bases left between them. Germline CDR1 and CDR2: LGHNT and FRNRAP.

The chain couples TRBV12-3 or TRBV12-4 to TRBJ2-5; D possibly corresponds to TRBD2 (5 bases). V was clipped by 4 bases and J by 3 bases, with 18 bases between them. The length of the CDR3 is 16 residues. The CDR3 DNA reads TGTGCCAGCAGTTCCGACCACGGAGGACCGGAAGAGACCCAGTACTTC. It translates to CASSSDHGGPEETQYF.

The genes are TRBV20-1 and TRBJ1-6; TRBD1 is a possible D gene (5 bases). The germline gives CDR1 DFQATT, CDR2 SNEGSKA (reference sequence). The CDR3 consists of 14 residues. V was clipped by 6 bases and J by 7 bases, with 16 bases between them. The CDR3 loop reads CSAHPGPLNSPLHF. The CDR3 coding sequence is TGCAGTGCCCACCCGGGGCCGTTGAATTCACCCCTCCACTTT.

This chain connects TRBV7-3 to TRBJ2-7, with 11 bases identical to TRBD1. Germline loops: CDR1 SGHTA, CDR2 FQGTGA. Germline trimming cut 5 bases from V and 6 bases from J; bases unmatched to any gene: 9. This CDR3 spans 15 amino acids. The CDR3 DNA reads as TGTGCCAGCAGCCCGAAGGACAGGGGGCCGAGCGAGCAGTACTTC. This codes for CASSPKDRGPSEQYF.

The chain joins TRBV19 to TRBJ1-1; D is undetermined. The CDR3 is made up of 15 amino acids. V was trimmed by 0 bases and J by 6 bases, leaving 14 bases between them. Germline values: CDR1 LNHDA, CDR2 SQIVND (reference sequence). The CDR3 DNA is TGTGCCAGTAGTATAGATCACGTACGCTCTCCTGAAGCTTTCTTT. Its translation: CASSIDHVRSPEAFF.

This clonotype has only a few counts. The chain carries TRBV27 and TRBJ1-6; TRBD1 matches at 12 bases. The CDR3 covers 15 residues. Losses at the gene ends were 4 bases for V and 13 bases for J; bases not matched to a gene: 8. The germline V gene has CDR1 MNHEY and CDR2 SMNVEV (reference sequence). In DNA form, the CDR3 reads TGTGCCAGCAGTTATGCCGGGACAGGGGGCTCCCCCCTCCACTTT. Translation gives CASSYAGTGGSPLHF.